Below, one TCR beta chain is given with its context. The target antigen is unknown. This entry is derived from a study of cytomegalovirus exposure and HLA in healthy donors. Trimming removed 5 bases from V and 1 base from J; junction bases left unmatched: 4. CDR3 size: 16 residues. Per germline, CDR1 SGHTA and CDR2 FQGNSA. TCRdb's copy holds only in-frame clones and misses some; the assay was immunoSEQ multiplex PCR. The sample includes about 180,000 clones, about 86% of them seen just once. Notes on the study in general: Altogether, some 160 TCR beta chains were recorded as cytomegalovirus-associated. Most TCR sequences were uncommon, yet certain public TCRs appeared in many donors. In a later analysis, first-cohort TCR clusters were found to tend to co-occur in the 120 or so validation repertoires. Confirmation in vitro established that three CMV-associated chains were specific for CMV antigens.

The J gene is TRBJ2-3, the V gene TRBV7-2, with TRBD2 matching 12 bases. The clonotype was recovered from a woman younger than 45 in good health and CMV-seronegative. Sequencing was performed on PBMCs. The CDR3 bases are TGTGCCAGCAGCCGATGGACTAGCGGGGGCACAGATACGCAGTATTTT. Translation gives CASSRWTSGGTDTQYF.